This T cell receptor beta chain was recovered during a study of prognosis after radiotherapy for stage I lung cancer. As for the study in general: Stage I non-small cell lung cancer patients were enrolled between April 2018 and early 2019. Ages of the roughly twelve men and five or six women ranged roughly 53 to 85 years, median about 72.

Peripheral blood, six milliliters per draw, was collected at each of two time points. Whole-study results and caveats: TRBV and TRBJ gene usage reportedly differed between patients with and without metastases.

In regard to this clonotype: The target antigen is unknown.

This CDR3 region has 13 residues. With 5 bases removed from V and 0 bases from J, the gap between germline ends came to 11 bases. The germline V gene encodes CDR1 SQVTM and CDR2 ANQGSEA. Amplification of the TCR beta CDR3 (from genomic DNA) was done by two-round multiplex PCR. Primers were specific to each TRBV and TRBJ gene in first-round PCR. TCRdb itself ran the multiplex PCR reads through MiXCR, one entry per CDR3 protein. Here the sample spans over 15,000 distinct CDR3 sequences, around two fifths being singletons. The sample here was PBMCs, taken before or after stereotactic body radiation therapy (not recorded which). The source of this sequence is a donor aged 50 or older with non-small cell lung cancer. The rearrangement uses TRBV29-1 and TRBJ2-7; D may correspond to TRBD1 or TRBD2 (5 bases each). This CDR3 reads CSVLWGSSYEQYF. CDR3 nucleotides: TGCAGCGTTTTGTGGGGGAGCTCCTACGAGCAGTACTTC.